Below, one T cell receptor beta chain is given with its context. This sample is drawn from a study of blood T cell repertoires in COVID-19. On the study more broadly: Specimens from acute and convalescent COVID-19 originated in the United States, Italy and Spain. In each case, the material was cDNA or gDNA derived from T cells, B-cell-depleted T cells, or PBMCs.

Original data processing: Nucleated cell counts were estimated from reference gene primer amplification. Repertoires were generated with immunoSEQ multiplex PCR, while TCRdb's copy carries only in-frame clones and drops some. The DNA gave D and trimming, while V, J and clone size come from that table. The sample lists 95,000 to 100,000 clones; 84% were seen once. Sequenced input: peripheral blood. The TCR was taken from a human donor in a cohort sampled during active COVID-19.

CDR3 protein: CASRGAGGNTIYF. CDR3 in DNA: TGTGCCAGCAGGGGGGCTGGTGGAAACACCATATATTTT. The V gene is TRBV7-2, the J gene TRBJ1-3, with a possible D match to TRBD1 (6 bases). V was pared by 6 bases and J by 3 bases, with 9 bases between. The length of the CDR3 is 13 residues. Per the germline V gene, CDR1 is SGHTA and CDR2 is FQGNSA.